The T cell receptor (beta chain) described here comes from a study of long-term antiretroviral therapy in people with HIV. Notes on the study in general: Controls exceeded HIV repertoires in CDR3 length range.

Running of the v3.0 immunoSEQ assay took place at survey level. The method was immunoSEQ multiplex PCR; TCRdb's version includes in-frame clones alone and lacks a portion of them. Among tens of thousands of clones, 85% to 95% were seen once, and the ten largest hold approximately 10%. Remarks on this clone: The antigen remains undetermined.

Germline V gives CDR1 MNHNS, CDR2 SASEGT. The CDR3 spans 14 residues. V dropped 5 bases and J dropped 8 bases, with 15 bases sitting between them. Sequencing was performed on unsorted PBMCs, taken 6.2 years after starting antiretroviral therapy. J is TRBJ2-2 and V is TRBV6-1; possibly TRBD2 for D (5 bases). The clonotype was recovered from a middle-aged man with HIV. The DNA of the CDR3 is TGTGCCAGCAGTTCCTCCGTCGAGGGTGGGGAGCTGTTTTTT. It yields the protein CASSSSVEGGELFF.